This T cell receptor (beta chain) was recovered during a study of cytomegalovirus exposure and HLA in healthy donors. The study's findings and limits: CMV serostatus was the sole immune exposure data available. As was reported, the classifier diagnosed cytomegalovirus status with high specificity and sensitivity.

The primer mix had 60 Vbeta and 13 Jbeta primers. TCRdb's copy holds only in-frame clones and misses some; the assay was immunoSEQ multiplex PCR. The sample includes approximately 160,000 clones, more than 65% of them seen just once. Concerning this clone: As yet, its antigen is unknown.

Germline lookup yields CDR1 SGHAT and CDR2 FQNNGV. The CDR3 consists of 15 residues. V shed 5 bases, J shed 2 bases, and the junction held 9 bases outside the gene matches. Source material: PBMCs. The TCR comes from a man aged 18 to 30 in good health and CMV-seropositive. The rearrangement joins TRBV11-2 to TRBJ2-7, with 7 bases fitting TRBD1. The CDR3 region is CASSPWGTVTYEQYF. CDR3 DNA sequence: TGTGCCAGCAGCCCCTGGGGGACAGTAACCTACGAGCAGTACTTC.